A single T cell receptor (beta chain) is shown here with its context. Its specificity is unknown. Following culture for approximately 11 days, CD4+ T cells were isolated. The participants, recipients of two vaccine doses, got either BNT162b2 or mRNA-1273. This sample was taken from a study of vaccination effects on CD4 cells after COVID-19. Libraries were prepared by immunoSEQ multiplex PCR; TCRdb keeps only in-frame clonotypes and omits some of them. The sample lists over 9,000 clones; under 80% were seen once. CDR1 and CDR2 from the germline V gene are LGHNA and YNFKEQ. CDR3 length: 14 amino acids. The V gene lost 0 bases and the J gene lost 4 bases, with 7 bases spanning the gap.

The J gene is TRBJ1-5, the V gene TRBV4-2; no clear D. The sequencing here drew on CD4+ T cells from PBMCs cultured without peptide, taken after COVID-19 vaccination. The origin of this receptor is a human donor who received a COVID-19 vaccine. The CDR3 region is CASSQDSENQPQHF. The CDR3 DNA follows: TGTGCCAGCAGCCAAGACAGCGAAAATCAGCCCCAGCATTTT.